This TCR beta chain was captured by sequencing in a study of blood T cell repertoires in COVID-19. Some clones are missing from TCRdb's copy, which holds only in-frame ones; the method was immunoSEQ multiplex PCR. In the table there are approximately 68,000 clones, about 89% of which are singletons. The CDR3 runs 14 residues. CDR1 is MGHRA, CDR2 YSYEKL, per germline. V was shortened by 1 base and J by 3 bases, with 10 bases between the two germline ends. The receptor was isolated from a woman aged 55 to 70 with acute or convalescent COVID-19. V is TRBV4-1 and J is TRBJ2-7; the D is unclear. The sequenced sample was peripheral blood. CDR3 nucleotide sequence: TGCGCCAGCAGCCAAGGACAAGTAGACTACGAGCAGTACTTC. Its translation is CASSQGQVDYEQYF.